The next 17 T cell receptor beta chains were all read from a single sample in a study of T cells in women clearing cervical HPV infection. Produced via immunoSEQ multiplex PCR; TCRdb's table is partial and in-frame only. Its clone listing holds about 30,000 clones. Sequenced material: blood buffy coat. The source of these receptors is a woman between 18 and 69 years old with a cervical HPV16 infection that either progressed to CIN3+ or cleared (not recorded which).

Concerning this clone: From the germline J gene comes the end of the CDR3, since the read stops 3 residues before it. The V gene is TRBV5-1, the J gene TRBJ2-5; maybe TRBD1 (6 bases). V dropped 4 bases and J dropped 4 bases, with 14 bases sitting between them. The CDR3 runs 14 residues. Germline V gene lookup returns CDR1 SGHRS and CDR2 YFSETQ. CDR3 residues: CASSRGQPGETQYF. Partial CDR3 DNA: TGCGCCAGCAGCCGTGGACAGCCCGGAGAGACC.

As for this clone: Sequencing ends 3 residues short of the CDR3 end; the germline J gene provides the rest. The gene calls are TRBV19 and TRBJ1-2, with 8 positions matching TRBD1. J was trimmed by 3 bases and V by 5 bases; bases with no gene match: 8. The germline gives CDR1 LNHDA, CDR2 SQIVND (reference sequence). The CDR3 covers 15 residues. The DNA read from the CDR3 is TGTGCCAGTAGTGGAAGACAGGGGAGGGACTATGGC. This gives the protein CASSGRQGRDYG. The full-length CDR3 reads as CASSGRQGRDYGYTF.

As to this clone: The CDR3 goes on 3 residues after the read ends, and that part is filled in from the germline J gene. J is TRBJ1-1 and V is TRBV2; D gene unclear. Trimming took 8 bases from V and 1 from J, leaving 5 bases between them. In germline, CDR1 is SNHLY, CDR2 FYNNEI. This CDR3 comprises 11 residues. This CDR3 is CASGQNTEAFF. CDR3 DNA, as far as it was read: TGTGCCAGCGGGCAGAACACTGAA. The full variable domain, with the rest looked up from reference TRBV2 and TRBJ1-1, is EPEVTQTPSHQVTQMGQEVILRCVPISNHLYFYWYRQILGQKVEFLVSFYNNEISEKSEIFDDQFSVERPDGSNFTLKIRSTKLEDSAMYFCASGQNTEAFFGQGTRLTVV.

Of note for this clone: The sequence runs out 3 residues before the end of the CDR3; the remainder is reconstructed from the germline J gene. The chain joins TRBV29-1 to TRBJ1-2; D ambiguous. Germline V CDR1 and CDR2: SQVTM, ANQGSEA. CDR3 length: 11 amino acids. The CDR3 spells CSVPRAGGYTF. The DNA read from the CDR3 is TGCAGCGTCCCAAGGGCTGGGGGC.

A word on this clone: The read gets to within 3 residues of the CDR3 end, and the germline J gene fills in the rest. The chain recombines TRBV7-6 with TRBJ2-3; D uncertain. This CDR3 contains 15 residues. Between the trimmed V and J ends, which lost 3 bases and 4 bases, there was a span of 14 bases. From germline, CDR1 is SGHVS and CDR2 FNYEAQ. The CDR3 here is CASSFVASKADTQYF. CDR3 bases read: TGTGCCAGCAGCTTTGTGGCATCGAAAGCAGATACG.

CDR3 loop: CASSVGTGYGQYF. The DNA read from the CDR3 is TGTGCCAGCAGCGTGGGGACAGGGTATGGT. The chain links TRBV7-2 to TRBJ2-4; 9 nucleotides line up with TRBD1. The read stops 3 residues short of the end of the CDR3; the missing end is completed from the germline J gene. From germline, CDR1 is SGHTA and CDR2 FQGNSA. CDR3 length: 13 amino acids. Full variable domain (outside the CDR3, taken from reference TRBV7-2 and TRBJ2-4): GAGVSQSPSNKVTEKGKDVELRCDPISGHTALYWYRQSLGQGLEFLIYFQGNSAPDKSGLPSDRFSAERTGGSVSTLTIQRTQQEDSAVYLCASSVGTGYGQYFGAGTRLSVL.

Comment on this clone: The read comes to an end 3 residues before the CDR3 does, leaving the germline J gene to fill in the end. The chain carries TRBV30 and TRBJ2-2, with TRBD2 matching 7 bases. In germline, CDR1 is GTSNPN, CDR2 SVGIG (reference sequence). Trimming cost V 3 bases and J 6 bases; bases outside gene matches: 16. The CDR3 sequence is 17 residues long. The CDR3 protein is CAWRGWGGSKKSGELFF. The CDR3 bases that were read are TGTGCCTGGAGAGGCTGGGGGGGGAGTAAAAAATCCGGGGAG.

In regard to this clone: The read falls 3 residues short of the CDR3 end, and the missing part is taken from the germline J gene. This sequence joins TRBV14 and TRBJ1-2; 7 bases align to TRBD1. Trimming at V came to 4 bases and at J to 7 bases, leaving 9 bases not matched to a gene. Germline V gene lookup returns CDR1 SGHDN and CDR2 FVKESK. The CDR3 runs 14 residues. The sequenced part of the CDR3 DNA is TGTGCCAGCAGCCGTGCAGGAGGGGGCAGTGGC. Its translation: CASSRAGGGSG. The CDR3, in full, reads CASSRAGGGSGYTF.

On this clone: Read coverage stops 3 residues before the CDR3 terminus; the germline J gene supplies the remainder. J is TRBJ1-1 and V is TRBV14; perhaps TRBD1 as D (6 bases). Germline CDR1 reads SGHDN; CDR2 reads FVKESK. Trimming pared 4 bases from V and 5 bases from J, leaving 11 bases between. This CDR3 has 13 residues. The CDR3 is CASSLGQLTEAFF. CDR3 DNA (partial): TGTGCCAGCAGCCTCGGACAGTTAACTGAA.

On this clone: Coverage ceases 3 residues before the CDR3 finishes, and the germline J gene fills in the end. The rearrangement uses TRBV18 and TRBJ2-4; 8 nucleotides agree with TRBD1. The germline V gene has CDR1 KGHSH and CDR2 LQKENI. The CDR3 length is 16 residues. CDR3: CASSPGSSGGNYGQYF. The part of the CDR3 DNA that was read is TGTGCCAGCTCACCAGGAAGTTCAGGGGGCAACTATGGT.

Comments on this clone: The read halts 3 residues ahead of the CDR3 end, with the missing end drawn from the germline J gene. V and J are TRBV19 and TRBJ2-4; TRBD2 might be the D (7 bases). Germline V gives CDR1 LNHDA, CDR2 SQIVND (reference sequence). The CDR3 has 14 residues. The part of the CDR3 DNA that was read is TGTGCCAGTAGTATAGCGGGGGGCGACTATGGT. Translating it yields CASSIAGGDYG. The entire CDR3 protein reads CASSIAGGDYGQYF.

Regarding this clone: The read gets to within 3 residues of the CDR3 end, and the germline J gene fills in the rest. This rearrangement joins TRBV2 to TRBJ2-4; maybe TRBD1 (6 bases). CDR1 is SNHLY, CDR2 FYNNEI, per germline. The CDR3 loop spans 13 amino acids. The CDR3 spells CASSPYPGQPQYF. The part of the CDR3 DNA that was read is TGTGCCAGCAGCCCATACCCAGGACAGCCT.

The CDR3 DNA, read in part, is TGTGCCTGGAGGGACAGGCAGAGGACTGAA. It yields the protein CAWRDRQRTE. The full CDR3 sequence reads CAWRDRQRTEAFF. The chain joins TRBV30 to TRBJ1-1, with TRBD1 identical over 7 bases. The read falls 3 residues short of the CDR3 end, and the missing part is taken from the germline J gene. After removal of 3 bases from V and 5 bases from J, the junction contained 6 bases not matched to a gene. From germline, CDR1 is GTSNPN and CDR2 SVGIG (reference sequence). The CDR3 sequence is 13 residues long.

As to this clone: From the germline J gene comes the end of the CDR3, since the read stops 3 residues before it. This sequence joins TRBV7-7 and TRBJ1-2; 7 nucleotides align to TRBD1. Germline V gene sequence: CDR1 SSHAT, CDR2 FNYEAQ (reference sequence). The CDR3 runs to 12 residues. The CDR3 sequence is CAVRQGSYDYTF. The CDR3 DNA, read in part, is TGTGCCGTTCGACAGGGTTCCTACGAC. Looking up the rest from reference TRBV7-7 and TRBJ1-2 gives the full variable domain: GAGVSQSPRYKVTKRGQDVTLRCDPISSHATLYWYQQALGQGPEFLTYFNYEAQPDKSGLPSDRFSAERPEGSISTLTIQRTEQRDSAMYRCAVRQGSYDYTFGSGTRLTVV.

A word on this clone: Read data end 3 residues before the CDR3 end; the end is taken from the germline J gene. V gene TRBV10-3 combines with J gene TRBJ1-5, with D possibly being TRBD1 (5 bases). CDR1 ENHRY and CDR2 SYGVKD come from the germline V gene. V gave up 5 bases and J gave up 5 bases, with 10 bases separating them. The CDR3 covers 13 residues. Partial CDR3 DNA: TGTGCCATCAGTTTAACAGGCGATCAGCCC. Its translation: CAISLTGDQP. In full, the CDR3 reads CAISLTGDQPQHF.

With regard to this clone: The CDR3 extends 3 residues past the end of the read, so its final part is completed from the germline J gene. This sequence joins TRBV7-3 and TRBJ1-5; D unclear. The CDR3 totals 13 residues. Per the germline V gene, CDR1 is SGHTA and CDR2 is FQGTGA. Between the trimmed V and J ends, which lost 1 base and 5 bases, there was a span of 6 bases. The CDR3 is CASSLNQDQPQHF. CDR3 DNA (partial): TGTGCCAGCAGCTTAAACCAGGATCAGCCC. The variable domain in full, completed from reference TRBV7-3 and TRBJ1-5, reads GAGVSQTPSNKVTEKGKYVELRCDPISGHTALYWYRQSLGQGPEFLIYFQGTGAADDSGLPNDRFFAVRPEGSVSTLKIQRTERGDSAVYLCASSLNQDQPQHFGDGTRLSIL.

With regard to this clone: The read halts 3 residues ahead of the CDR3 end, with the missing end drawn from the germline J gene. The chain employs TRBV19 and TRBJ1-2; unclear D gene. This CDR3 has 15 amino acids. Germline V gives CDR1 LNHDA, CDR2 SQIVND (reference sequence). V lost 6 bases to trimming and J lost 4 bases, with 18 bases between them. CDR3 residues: CASRGYQEKGYGYTF. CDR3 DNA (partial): TGTGCCAGTAGAGGTTACCAGGAAAAAGGCTATGGC.